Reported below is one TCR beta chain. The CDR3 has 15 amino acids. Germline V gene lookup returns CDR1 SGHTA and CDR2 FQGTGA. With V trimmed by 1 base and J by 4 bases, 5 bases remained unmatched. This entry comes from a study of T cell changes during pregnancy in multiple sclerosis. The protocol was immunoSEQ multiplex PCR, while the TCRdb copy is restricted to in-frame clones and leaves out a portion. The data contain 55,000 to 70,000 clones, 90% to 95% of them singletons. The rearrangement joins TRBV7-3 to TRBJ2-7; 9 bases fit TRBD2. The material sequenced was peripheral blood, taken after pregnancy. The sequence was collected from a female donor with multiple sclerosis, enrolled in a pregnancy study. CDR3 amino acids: CASSLKAGGRYEQYF. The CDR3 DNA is TGTGCCAGCAGCTTAAAGGCGGGAGGGAGGTACGAGCAGTACTTC.